These T cell receptor beta chains were read from a single sample in a study. The table came from immunoSEQ multiplex PCR; TCRdb's copy has only in-frame clones and leaves some out. The table shows about 68,000 clones, with about 94% occurring only once. Sequencing was carried out using PBMCs. The receptors stem from a man aged 35 to 55 with rheumatoid arthritis. The CDR3 runs from the conserved cysteine through the conserved F or W. Each record gives: CDR3 length, V gene, J gene, D gene, CDR3 DNA, CDR3 protein. A D gene is named only where the DNA matches it firmly.

length: 13; V: TRBV2; J: TRBJ2-5; D: -; DNA: TGTGCCAGCAGGGAGGGCGGGGAAGAGACCCAGTACTTC; CDR3: CASREGGEETQYF
length: 14; V: TRBV27; J: TRBJ2-7; D: TRBD1; DNA: TGTGCCAGCAGTGTCGGGACAGGGGGAAGCGAGCAGTACTTC; CDR3: CASSVGTGGSEQYF
length: 16; V: TRBV5-1; J: TRBJ2-2; D: TRBD2; DNA: TGCGCCAGCAGCTTGTCACCCGGGGGGGGTACCGGGGAGCTGTTTTTT; CDR3: CASSLSPGGGTGELFF
length: 13; V: TRBV7-9; J: TRBJ2-7; D: TRBD1; DNA: TGTGCCAGCAGCCATGGACAGGGCCACGAGCAGTACTTC; CDR3: CASSHGQGHEQYF
length: 15; V: TRBV28; J: TRBJ2-4; D: -; DNA: TGTGCCAGCAGCACGACCGGACAGACCAAAAACATTCAGTACTTC; CDR3: CASSTTGQTKNIQYF
length: 13; V: TRBV28; J: TRBJ1-5; D: -; DNA: TGTGCCAGCAGGTACCGGGCCGATCAGCCCCAGCATTTT; CDR3: CASRYRADQPQHF
length: 17; V: TRBV5-6; J: TRBJ1-6; D: TRBD1; DNA: TGTGCCAGCAGCCGGAAGCAGGGGGCCATCTATAATTCACCCCTCCACTTT; CDR3: CASSRKQGAIYNSPLHF
length: 15; V: TRBV7-3; J: TRBJ1-2; D: -; DNA: TGTGCCAGCAGCTTATCCTCTATCATCCCTTATGGCTACACCTTC; CDR3: CASSLSSIIPYGYTF
length: 17; V: TRBV7-2; J: TRBJ2-3; D: TRBD2; DNA: TGTGCCAGCAGCCCCCGGACTAGCGGGAGTTGGGTAGATACGCAGTATTTT; CDR3: CASSPRTSGSWVDTQYF
length: 16; V: TRBV27; J: TRBJ1-1; D: -; DNA: TGTGCCAGCAGTCCGTTGGGCATCGCTGGTGGCACTGAAGCTTTCTTT; CDR3: CASSPLGIAGGTEAFF